This T cell receptor (beta chain) was obtained from a study of a mutant IDH1 vaccine in newly diagnosed glioma. Overall study findings and caveats: With respect to changes in top peripheral T cell clonotypes, pseudoprogression seemed unrelated.

The CDR3 is 14 residues long. Trimming took off 4 bases at V and 1 base at J, with 10 bases between the two ends. Germline V gene data show CDR1 as LNHDA and CDR2 as SQIVND (reference sequence). Libraries were prepared by immunoSEQ multiplex PCR; TCRdb keeps only in-frame clonotypes and omits some of them. Of approximately 81,000 clones detected, 85% appear once; the ten largest clones hold 2% to 2.5%. This clone occurred a few times. As yet, its antigen is unknown. The time point here: week 23, last vaccination. The investigators gave 300 ug of mutant IDH1 20-mer peptide in each vaccine dose, together with topical imiquimod.

V is TRBV19 and J is TRBJ1-1; no clear D. This clonotype was obtained from a young man with glioma. Some clones in this sample may be carry-over from other donors' samples. Sequencing was performed on PBMCs, taken from a glioma patient whose treatment included an IDH1 peptide vaccine. CDR3 amino acids: CASSRRVQNTEAFF. CDR3 coding DNA: TGTGCCAGTAGTAGGAGGGTGCAGAACACTGAAGCTTTCTTT.